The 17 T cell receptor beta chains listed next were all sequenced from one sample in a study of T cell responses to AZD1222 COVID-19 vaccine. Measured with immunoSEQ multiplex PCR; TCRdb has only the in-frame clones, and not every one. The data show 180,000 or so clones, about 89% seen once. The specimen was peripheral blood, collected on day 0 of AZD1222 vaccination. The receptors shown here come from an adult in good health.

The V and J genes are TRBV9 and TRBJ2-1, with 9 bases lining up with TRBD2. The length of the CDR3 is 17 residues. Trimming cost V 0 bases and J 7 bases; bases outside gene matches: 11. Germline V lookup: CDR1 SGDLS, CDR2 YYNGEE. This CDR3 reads CASSVEVAGAGVNEQFF. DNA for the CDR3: TGTGCCAGCAGCGTAGAGGTAGCGGGAGCGGGGGTGAATGAGCAGTTCTTC.

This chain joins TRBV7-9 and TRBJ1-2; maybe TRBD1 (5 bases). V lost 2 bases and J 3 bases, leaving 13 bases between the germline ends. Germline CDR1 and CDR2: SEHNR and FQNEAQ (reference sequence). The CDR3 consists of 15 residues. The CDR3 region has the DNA TGTGCCAGCAGCTTAAAAGGGGCCGGAGACTATGGCTACACCTTC. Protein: CASSLKGAGDYGYTF.

DNA of the CDR3: TGTGCCAGCAGCCAAGACTTTTTTCAGCCCCAGCATTTT. The encoded protein is CASSQDFFQPQHF. V gene TRBV14 combines with J gene TRBJ1-5; D is ambiguous. V was pared by 0 bases and J by 6 bases, with 6 bases between. Germline loops: CDR1 SGHDN, CDR2 FVKESK. CDR3 length: 13 residues.

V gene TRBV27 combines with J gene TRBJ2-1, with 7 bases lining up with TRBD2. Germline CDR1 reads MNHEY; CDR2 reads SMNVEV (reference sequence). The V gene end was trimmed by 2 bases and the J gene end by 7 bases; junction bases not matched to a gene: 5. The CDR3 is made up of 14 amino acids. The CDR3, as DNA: TGTGCCAGCAGTTTAGGTGGGAGGGCGAATGAGCAGTTCTTC. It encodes CASSLGGRANEQFF.

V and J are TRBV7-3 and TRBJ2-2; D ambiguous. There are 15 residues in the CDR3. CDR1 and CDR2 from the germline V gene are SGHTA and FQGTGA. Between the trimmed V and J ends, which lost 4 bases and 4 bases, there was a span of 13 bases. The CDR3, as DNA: TGTGCCAGCAGCTCGAATCCAACGACCACCGGGGAGCTGTTTTTT. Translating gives CASSSNPTTTGELFF.

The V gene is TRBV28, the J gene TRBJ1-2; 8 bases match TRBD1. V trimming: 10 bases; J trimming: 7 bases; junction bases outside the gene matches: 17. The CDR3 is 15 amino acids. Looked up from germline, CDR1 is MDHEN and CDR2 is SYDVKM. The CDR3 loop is CATRGRGGEEGGYTF. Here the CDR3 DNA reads TGTGCCACCAGGGGGCGAGGGGGCGAAGAGGGTGGCTACACCTTC.

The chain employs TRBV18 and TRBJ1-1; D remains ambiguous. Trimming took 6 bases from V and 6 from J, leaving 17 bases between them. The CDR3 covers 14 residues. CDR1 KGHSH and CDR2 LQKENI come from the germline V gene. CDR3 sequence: CASSLDRSKAEAFF. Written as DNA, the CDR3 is TGTGCCAGCTCCCTTGACCGATCAAAGGCTGAAGCTTTCTTT. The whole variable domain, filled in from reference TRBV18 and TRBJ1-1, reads NAGVMQNPRHLVRRRGQEARLRCSPMKGHSHVYWYRQLPEEGLKFMVYLQKENIIDESGMPKERFSAEFPKEGPSILRIQQVVRGDSAAYFCASSLDRSKAEAFFGQGTRLTVV.

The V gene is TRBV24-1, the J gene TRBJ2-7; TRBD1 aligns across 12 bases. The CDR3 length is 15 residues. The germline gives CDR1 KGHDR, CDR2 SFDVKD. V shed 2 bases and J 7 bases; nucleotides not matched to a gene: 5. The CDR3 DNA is TGTGCCACCAGTGATTCGGGACAGGGGGCAGATGAGCAGTACTTC. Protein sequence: CATSDSGQGADEQYF.

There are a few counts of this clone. The CDR3 is CASSTAYEQYF. CDR3 DNA: TGCGCCAGCAGCACAGCCTACGAGCAGTACTTC. The rearrangement joins TRBV5-1 to TRBJ2-7; no clear D gene. CDR3 size: 11 residues. The V end was cut by 4 bases, the J end by 2 bases, with 4 bases between. Looked up from germline, CDR1 is SGHRS and CDR2 is YFSETQ.

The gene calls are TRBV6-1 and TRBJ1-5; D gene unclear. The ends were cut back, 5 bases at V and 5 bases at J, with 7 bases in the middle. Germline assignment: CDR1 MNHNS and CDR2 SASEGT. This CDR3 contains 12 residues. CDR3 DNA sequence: TGTGCCAGCAGTTCTTGGGATCAGCCCCAGCATTTT. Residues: CASSSWDQPQHF.

Here the CDR3 reads CASSPGTYSDTQYF. The DNA of the CDR3 is TGTGCCAGCAGTCCCGGGACCTATAGCGATACGCAGTATTTT. V gene TRBV6-4 combines with J gene TRBJ2-3, with D perhaps being TRBD1 or TRBD2 (5 bases each). V was cut by 5 bases and J by 6 bases, with 15 bases left in between. Germline CDR1 is MRHNA and CDR2 is SNTAGT. The CDR3 consists of 14 residues.

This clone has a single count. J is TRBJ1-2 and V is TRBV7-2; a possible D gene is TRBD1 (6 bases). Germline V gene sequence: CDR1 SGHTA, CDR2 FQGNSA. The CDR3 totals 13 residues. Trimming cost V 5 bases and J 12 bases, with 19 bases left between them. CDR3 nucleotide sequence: TGTGCCAGCAGCCCCATAGGGGGGGATCGTGACACCTTC. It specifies CASSPIGGDRDTF.

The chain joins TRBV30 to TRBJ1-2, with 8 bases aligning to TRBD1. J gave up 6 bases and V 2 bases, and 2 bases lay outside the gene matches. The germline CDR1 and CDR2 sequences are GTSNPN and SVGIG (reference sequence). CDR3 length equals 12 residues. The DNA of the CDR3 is TGTGCCTGGAGTCCGGGACAGGATGGCTACACCTTC. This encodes CAWSPGQDGYTF.

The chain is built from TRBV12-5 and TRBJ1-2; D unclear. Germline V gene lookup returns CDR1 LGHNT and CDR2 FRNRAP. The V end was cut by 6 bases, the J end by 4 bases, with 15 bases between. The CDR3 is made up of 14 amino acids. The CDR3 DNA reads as TGTGCTAGTGGCCCCCGGGGAGAGGGCTATGGCTACACCTTC. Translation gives CASGPRGEGYGYTF.

The CDR3 is CASSRSGSPPDTQYF. CDR3 bases: TGTGCCAGCAGCCGTAGCGGGAGCCCCCCAGATACGCAGTATTTT. J is TRBJ2-3 and V is TRBV7-2; 9 positions match TRBD2. The CDR3 loop spans 15 amino acids. Trimming took 5 bases from V and 4 from J; bases not matched to a gene: 7. Per the germline V gene, CDR1 is SGHTA and CDR2 is FQGNSA.

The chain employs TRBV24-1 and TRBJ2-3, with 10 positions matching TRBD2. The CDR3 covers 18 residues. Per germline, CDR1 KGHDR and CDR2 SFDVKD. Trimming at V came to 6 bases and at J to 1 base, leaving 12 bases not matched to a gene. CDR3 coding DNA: TGTGCCACCAGTTTTCCAGCGGGAGGGCCAATGGGCACAGATACGCAGTATTTT. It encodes CATSFPAGGPMGTDTQYF.

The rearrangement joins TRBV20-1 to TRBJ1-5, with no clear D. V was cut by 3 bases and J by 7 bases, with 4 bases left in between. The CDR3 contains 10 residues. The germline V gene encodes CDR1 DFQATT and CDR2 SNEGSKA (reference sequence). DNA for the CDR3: TGCAGTGCTAGGGAACAGCCCCAGCATTTT. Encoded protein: CSAREQPQHF.